The 16 T cell receptor beta chains given below trace back to one sample, sequenced in a study of T cell clones after liver transplantation. Sequencing was performed with immunoSEQ multiplex PCR; in TCRdb, only in-frame clones are kept and a portion is missing. The sample records roughly 56,000 clones, over 65% being singletons. The source material was CD4+ T cells from blood, sampled about 56 months after liver transplant. The origin of the receptors is a human patient who received a liver transplant. Some T cells may be transferred from the graft donor.

The chain carries TRBV2 and TRBJ1-1; 8 bases line up with TRBD1. V was clipped by 6 bases and J by 10 bases; unmatched bases: 7. There are 12 residues in the CDR3. Germline V lookup: CDR1 SNHLY, CDR2 FYNNEI. The CDR3 DNA is TGTGCCAGCAGCGTGGACAGGGAGGGAGCTTTCTTT. Amino acids: CASSVDREGAFF.

CDR3 in amino acids: CASSFDSTEAFF. The CDR3 DNA is TGTGCCAGCAGCTTTGACTCGACTGAAGCTTTCTTT. The chain recombines TRBV13 with TRBJ1-1; D is unresolved. CDR3 length equals 12 residues. Germline assignment: CDR1 PRHDT and CDR2 FYEKMQ (reference sequence). Trimming pared 3 bases from V and 5 bases from J, leaving 7 bases between.

V is TRBV4-1 and J is TRBJ2-4, with TRBD1 matching over 7 bases. After removal of 0 bases from V and 1 base from J, the junction contained 3 bases not matched to a gene. The germline V gene encodes CDR1 MGHRA and CDR2 YSYEKL. The CDR3 has 16 residues. Here the CDR3 DNA reads TGCGCCAGCAGCCAAGAGACAGGGTCGGCCAAAAACATTCAGTACTTC. As protein: CASSQETGSAKNIQYF.

The chain links TRBV6-1 to TRBJ2-7; 7 positions match TRBD2. CDR3 length: 15 amino acids. J lost 1 base, V lost 2 bases, and 5 bases had no gene match. Germline V gives CDR1 MNHNS, CDR2 SASEGT. CDR3 protein: CASSEPGGGSYEQYF. CDR3 nucleotide sequence: TGTGCCAGCAGTGAACCCGGCGGGGGTTCCTACGAGCAGTACTTC.

This clone was recorded a few times. The DNA of the CDR3 is TGCGCCAGCAGCTTCCGGATCTTCACAGATACGCAGTATTTT. Its translation: CASSFRIFTDTQYF. The chain combines TRBV4-1 with TRBJ2-3, with D uncertain. Between the trimmed V and J ends, which lost 5 bases and 2 bases, there was a span of 11 bases. Germline CDR1 and CDR2: MGHRA and YSYEKL. The CDR3 sequence is 14 residues long.

CDR3 sequence reads: CASSGSGGGRTGELFF. The CDR3 DNA is TGTGCCAGCAGCGGTAGCGGGGGCGGAAGGACCGGGGAGCTGTTTTTT. V gene TRBV7-9 combines with J gene TRBJ2-2, with 9 nucleotides matching TRBD2. CDR1 is SEHNR and CDR2 is FQNEAQ in the germline V gene (reference sequence). Trimming at V came to 5 bases and at J to 5 bases, leaving 9 bases not matched to a gene. This CDR3 contains 16 residues.

V gene TRBV5-1 combines with J gene TRBJ1-2, with 7 positions matching TRBD1. The CDR3 length is 15 residues. V lost 5 bases to trimming and J lost 0 bases; unmatched junction nucleotides: 7. Germline lookup yields CDR1 SGHRS and CDR2 YFSETQ. The CDR3, as DNA: TGCGCCAGCAGTCCTACAGGGGACCCTAACTATGGCTACACCTTC. Translation: CASSPTGDPNYGYTF.

The rearrangement links TRBV9 to TRBJ2-7, with D possibly matching TRBD2 (6 bases). Between the trimmed V and J ends, which lost 0 bases and 5 bases, there was a span of 21 bases. The CDR3 is 17 residues long. Germline CDR1 and CDR2: SGDLS and YYNGEE. The DNA for the CDR3 is TGTGCCAGCAGCGTAGGCATCCGGGACTGGGAGGTTCACGAGCAGTACTTC. Its protein is CASSVGIRDWEVHEQYF.

This sequence joins TRBV28 and TRBJ1-6; D might be TRBD1 (6 bases). The CDR3 covers 14 residues. Germline V gene sequence: CDR1 MDHEN, CDR2 SYDVKM. V lost 5 bases and J lost 9, with 14 bases in between. For the CDR3, the DNA is TGTGCCAGCAGTCTACCACAGGGTTCTTCACCCCTCCACTTT. It encodes CASSLPQGSSPLHF.

The genes are TRBV28 and TRBJ1-1, with a weak D call TRBD1 (5 bases). This CDR3 contains 13 residues. Germline values: CDR1 MDHEN, CDR2 SYDVKM. CDR3 amino acids: CVVRPGQNTEAFF. The CDR3 bases are TGTGTAGTAAGACCAGGGCAAAACACTGAAGCTTTCTTT.

The chain couples TRBV7-9 to TRBJ2-3; D remains unclear. From germline, CDR1 is SEHNR and CDR2 FQNEAQ (reference sequence). The V end lost 1 base, the J end lost 4 bases, and 9 bases lay between the germline ends. CDR3 length: 14 residues. The CDR3 here is CASSLDAASDTQYF. CDR3 nucleotides: TGTGCCAGCAGCTTAGACGCGGCCTCAGATACGCAGTATTTT.

CDR3: CASGERGGTGELFF. CDR3 nucleotide sequence: TGTGCCAGCGGAGAGCGGGGGGGCACCGGGGAGCTGTTTTTT. The gene calls are TRBV6-4 and TRBJ2-2; the match to TRBD2 covers 10 bases. With V trimmed by 8 bases and J by 4 bases, 4 bases remained unmatched. The V gene's germline CDR1 is MRHNA and CDR2 SNTAGT. This CDR3 comprises 14 residues.

V gene TRBV6-1 combines with J gene TRBJ1-5, with D possibly matching TRBD1 (6 bases). This CDR3 is 14 amino acids long. CDR1 is MNHNS and CDR2 is SASEGT in the germline V gene. Trimming took 4 bases from V and 4 from J, leaving 11 bases between them. The CDR3 DNA reads TGTGCCAGCAGTGGTTCAGGGGAAAATCAGCCCCAGCATTTT. Its translation is CASSGSGENQPQHF.

A word on this clone: The same CDR3 also results from other DNA sequences found in this sample. The genes are TRBV9 and TRBJ2-5, with 8 positions matching TRBD1. CDR3 length: 15 residues. From germline, CDR1 is SGDLS and CDR2 YYNGEE. V was clipped by 0 bases and J by 2 bases; unmatched bases: 3. DNA for the CDR3: TGTGCCAGCAGCGTAGCCGGGACAGGACAAGAGACCCAGTACTTC. This sequence encodes CASSVAGTGQETQYF.

The chain carries TRBV30 and TRBJ2-1; possible D gene TRBD1, 5 bases. The germline CDR1 and CDR2 sequences are GTSNPN and SVGIG (reference sequence). The CDR3 is 14 amino acids. Trimming took 0 bases from V and 3 from J, leaving 9 bases between them. CDR3 sequence reads: CAWSVRGSYNEQFF. The CDR3 nucleotides read TGTGCCTGGAGTGTAAGGGGTAGCTACAATGAGCAGTTCTTC. Complete variable domain (other parts from reference TRBV30 and TRBJ2-1): SQTIHQWPATLVQPVGSPLSLECTVEGTSNPNLYWYRQAAGRGLQLLFYSVGIGQISSEVPQNLSASRPQDRQFILSSKKLLLSDSGFYLCAWSVRGSYNEQFFGPGTRLTVL.

The chain has TRBV5-4 and TRBJ2-5; no definite D call. The CDR3 contains 14 residues. Germline CDR1 and CDR2: SGHNT and YYREEE (reference sequence). V was pared by 0 bases and J by 1 base, with 7 bases between. The CDR3 nucleotides read TGTGCCAGCAGCTTGGTATCTACCCAAGAGACCCAGTACTTC. Its translation: CASSLVSTQETQYF.